The 25 T cell receptor beta chains reported below all come from one sample, sequenced in a study of control samples from healthy donors and cancer patients. Method: immunoSEQ multiplex PCR; TCRdb's copy keeps in-frame clones and lacks some. The data hold some 150,000 clones, with 96% observed a single time. Sequencing used blood. The receptors here all came from a woman aged 25 to 45 in good health.

V is TRBV5-1 and J is TRBJ2-5, with D possibly TRBD2 on 5 matching bases. The CDR3 consists of 14 residues. The germline V gene encodes CDR1 SGHRS and CDR2 YFSETQ. Trimming removed 4 bases from V and 0 bases from J, with 10 bases in between. As DNA, the CDR3 is TGCGCCAGCAGCCCGGGCGGGTACCAAGAGACCCAGTACTTC. Protein: CASSPGGYQETQYF.

Worth noting for this clone: This CDR3 fails to terminate in the conserved phenylalanine or tryptophan, so it likely reflects a read error. V is TRBV18 and J is TRBJ1-1, with D maybe TRBD1 (5 bases). Germline V gene data show CDR1 as KGHSH and CDR2 as LQKENI. This CDR3 has 16 amino acids. V was shortened by 3 bases and J by 0 bases, with 14 bases between the two germline ends. The CDR3 coding sequence is TGTGCCAGCTCACCGGCAGGCCTCAGGGTGAACACTGAAGCTTTCTCT. Its translation: CASSPAGLRVNTEAFS.

This chain joins TRBV30 and TRBJ1-2; TRBD1 might be the D (6 bases). CDR1 and CDR2 from the germline V gene are GTSNPN and SVGIG (reference sequence). Trimming cost V 4 bases and J 4 bases, with 13 bases left between them. CDR3 length equals 13 residues. CDR3 nucleotides: TGTGCCTGGACAAAGGACAGTTTCTATGGCTACACCTTC. It codes for CAWTKDSFYGYTF. The whole variable domain, remainder taken from reference TRBV30 and TRBJ1-2, is SQTIHQWPATLVQPVGSPLSLECTVEGTSNPNLYWYRQAAGRGLQLLFYSVGIGQISSEVPQNLSASRPQDRQFILSSKKLLLSDSGFYLCAWTKDSFYGYTFGSGTRLTVV.

This sequence joins TRBV28 and TRBJ2-5, with 10 bases lining up with TRBD1. Germline-derived CDR1 and CDR2 are MDHEN and SYDVKM. This CDR3 spans 16 amino acids. The ends lost 4 bases at V and 0 bases at J; junction bases unmatched: 5. The CDR3, as DNA: TGTGCCAGCAGTTCCCGGACAGGGGGGGACCAAGAGACCCAGTACTTC. This gives the protein CASSSRTGGDQETQYF.

This chain links TRBV4-1 with TRBJ2-1, with 11 bases matching TRBD1. The germline V gene encodes CDR1 MGHRA and CDR2 YSYEKL. J lost 8 bases, V lost 5 bases, and 5 bases had no gene match. The CDR3 loop spans 14 amino acids. CDR3 loop: CASSSGQGAYEQFF. In DNA, the CDR3 is TGCGCCAGCAGCTCCGGACAGGGGGCCTATGAGCAGTTCTTC.

V is TRBV2 and J is TRBJ1-2, with D unresolved. Germline V gene data show CDR1 as SNHLY and CDR2 as FYNNEI. Trimming cost V 2 bases and J 4 bases, with 14 bases left between them. The CDR3 runs 15 residues. The CDR3 nucleotides are TGTGCCAGCAGTGAATCGGCCAGCGATGCCTATGGCTACACCTTC. It specifies CASSESASDAYGYTF.

The gene calls are TRBV5-1 and TRBJ2-2; perhaps TRBD2 as D (6 bases). This CDR3 is 15 amino acids long. Germline-derived CDR1 and CDR2 are SGHRS and YFSETQ. Deletions cut 0 bases from V and 1 base from J, with 7 bases between. The CDR3, as DNA: TGCGCCAGCAGCTTGGGGCGGGAGAACACCGGGGAGCTGTTTTTT. This translates into CASSLGRENTGELFF.

This chain uses TRBV7-2 with TRBJ2-1; TRBD2 aligns across 10 bases. Germline CDR1 and CDR2: SGHTA and FQGNSA. The V and J ends lost 4 bases and 7 bases, in that order; junction bases with no gene match: 7. The CDR3 consists of 15 residues. CDR3 nucleotides: TGTGCCAGCAGCTCACTAGCGGGAAACTTTAATGAGCAGTTCTTC. Translation gives CASSSLAGNFNEQFF.

The J gene is TRBJ2-7, the V gene TRBV7-9, with TRBD1 matching over 8 bases. Looked up from germline, CDR1 is SEHNR and CDR2 is FQNEAQ (reference sequence). The J segment lost 6 bases and the V segment lost 4 bases, leaving 5 bases of the junction unmatched. The CDR3 sequence is 13 residues long. CDR3 coding DNA: TGTGCCAGCAGCTCGACAGGGGCAGCCGAGCAGTACTTC. It codes for CASSSTGAAEQYF.

The V and J genes are TRBV2 and TRBJ2-1, with 7 positions matching TRBD1. In germline, CDR1 is SNHLY, CDR2 FYNNEI. The CDR3 consists of 14 residues. Trimming took 7 bases from V and 0 from J; bases not matched to a gene: 3. CDR3: CASTGTASYNEQFF. DNA of the CDR3: TGTGCCAGCACCGGGACAGCCTCCTACAATGAGCAGTTCTTC.

The chain has TRBV29-1 and TRBJ2-4, with 10 positions matching TRBD1. The trim removed 4 bases at V and 6 bases at J, leaving 0 bases unmatched. The CDR3 runs 12 residues. CDR1 is SQVTM and CDR2 is ANQGSEA in the germline V gene. CDR3 sequence reads: CSVGDRGNIQYF. In nucleotides, the CDR3 is TGCAGCGTTGGGGACAGGGGAAACATTCAGTACTTC.

The chain couples TRBV11-1 to TRBJ2-3; no definite D call. Germline values: CDR1 SGHAT, CDR2 FQDESV (reference sequence). The CDR3 spans 12 residues. Trimming took off 1 base at V and 7 bases at J, with 6 bases between the two ends. As DNA, the CDR3 is TGTGCCAGCAGCTTAGGGGCCTATACGCAGTATTTT. Translating it yields CASSLGAYTQYF.

V gene TRBV18 combines with J gene TRBJ2-5; D uncertain. The CDR3 is 14 residues long. V was cut by 0 bases and J by 5 bases, with 10 bases left in between. CDR1 KGHSH and CDR2 LQKENI come from the germline V gene. The CDR3 here is CASSPPTTWETQYF. DNA for the CDR3: TGTGCCAGCTCACCACCAACGACTTGGGAGACCCAGTACTTC.

In its sample, this clone was seen once. V and J are TRBV14 and TRBJ1-1, with D uncertain. Germline assignment: CDR1 SGHDN and CDR2 FVKESK. Between the trimmed V and J ends, which lost 0 bases and 3 bases, there was a span of 5 bases. The CDR3 has 13 residues. As DNA, the CDR3 is TGTGCCAGCAGCCAAGAAGTACACACTGAAGCTTTCTTT. Protein: CASSQEVHTEAFF.

This clone has just one count. The chain joins TRBV5-4 to TRBJ1-2; TRBD1 is a possible D gene (5 bases). The germline V and J ends were trimmed by 2 bases and 4 bases, with 15 bases remaining between them. Germline V gives CDR1 SGHNT, CDR2 YYREEE (reference sequence). This CDR3 region has 15 residues. CDR3 in amino acids: CASSFPRGFGYGYTF. CDR3 nucleotide sequence: TGTGCCAGCAGCTTCCCCCGGGGGTTCGGCTATGGCTACACCTTC.

The V gene is TRBV3-1 (or the pseudogene TRBV3-2), the J gene TRBJ1-2; D gene unclear. Trimming removed 0 bases from V and 4 bases from J, with 9 bases in between. The CDR3 is 14 residues long. Germline V lookup: CDR1 LGHDT, CDR2 YNNKEL (reference sequence). CDR3 nucleotide sequence: TGTGCCAGCAGCCAAGATTCGGTTTTCTATGGCTACACCTTC. It specifies CASSQDSVFYGYTF.

The chain is built from TRBV10-3 and TRBJ1-1; D not certain. Per germline, CDR1 ENHRY and CDR2 SYGVKD. Trimming left V 11 bases short and J 1 base short, with 11 bases between. This CDR3 contains 12 residues. In nucleotides, the CDR3 is TGTGCCGTCCTCGGGGAGAACACTGAAGCTTTCTTT. The encoded protein is CAVLGENTEAFF.

The genes are TRBV10-2 and TRBJ1-4, with D perhaps TRBD1 (5 bases). V was pared by 2 bases and J by 3 bases, with 16 bases between. Germline V gene sequence: CDR1 WSHSY, CDR2 SAAADI. This CDR3 is 17 amino acids long. The chain's CDR3 is CASSEPYRLGANEKLFF. In DNA, the CDR3 is TGCGCCAGCAGTGAGCCCTACAGGTTGGGGGCTAATGAAAAACTGTTTTTT.

The V call is TRBV12-5, the J call TRBJ1-4, with a possible D match to TRBD1 (6 bases). Trimming cost V 2 bases and J 2 bases, with 18 bases left between them. In germline, CDR1 is LGHNT, CDR2 FRNRAP. CDR3 length equals 18 residues. The CDR3 reads CASGLREGGETTNEKLFF. As DNA, the CDR3 is TGTGCTAGTGGTTTGCGGGAAGGGGGTGAAACTACTAATGAAAAACTGTTTTTT.

The CDR3 reads CATSFAFDTIYF. The CDR3 DNA reads as TGTGCCACCAGCTTCGCCTTTGACACCATATATTTT. V gene TRBV15 combines with J gene TRBJ1-3; D unresolved. CDR3 length: 12 amino acids. V was trimmed by 5 bases and J by 8 bases, leaving 10 bases between them. Germline CDR1 reads LNHNV; CDR2 reads YYDKDF (reference sequence).

The V and J genes are TRBV5-4 and TRBJ2-7; 7 nucleotides line up with TRBD2. CDR3 length: 13 residues. Germline lookup yields CDR1 SGHNT and CDR2 YYREEE (reference sequence). Unmatched junction bases numbered 4, after V lost 4 bases and J lost 3 bases. The CDR3 sequence: CASSPRGVYEQYF. The CDR3 nucleotides are TGTGCCAGCAGCCCCCGGGGGGTCTACGAGCAGTACTTC.

This rearrangement joins TRBV14 to TRBJ2-7; D may match TRBD1 or TRBD2 (5 bases each). Germline V lookup: CDR1 SGHDN, CDR2 FVKESK. The CDR3 sequence is 15 residues long. V was cut by 3 bases and J by 2 bases, with 14 bases left in between. The CDR3 protein is CASSHRSRGPYEQYF. CDR3 sequence (DNA): TGTGCCAGCAGCCATCGATCAAGGGGACCCTACGAGCAGTACTTC.

The count of this clone is one. The CDR3 spells CASSSTGLSGELFF. The CDR3 DNA sequence: TGCGCCAGCAGCTCGACAGGGTTGAGCGGGGAGCTGTTTTTT. The chain recombines TRBV5-1 with TRBJ2-2; 7 bases agree with TRBD1. The V segment lost 3 bases and the J segment 7 bases; nucleotides outside the gene matches: 6. Germline V gives CDR1 SGHRS, CDR2 YFSETQ. The CDR3 consists of 14 residues.

The chain couples TRBV28 to TRBJ1-2; D may be TRBD1 (5 bases). Germline CDR1 and CDR2: MDHEN and SYDVKM. Trimming pared 6 bases from V and 3 bases from J, leaving 14 bases between. CDR3 length equals 14 residues. The CDR3 spells CASRPRQTYYGYTF. The CDR3 bases are TGTGCCAGCAGGCCAAGACAGACCTACTATGGCTACACCTTC.

Only a few counts were recorded for this clone. The V and J genes are TRBV3-1 (or the pseudogene TRBV3-2) and TRBJ2-5; D is possibly TRBD1 (5 bases). The CDR3 runs to 13 residues. V was shortened by 6 bases and J by 2 bases, with 10 bases between the two germline ends. Looked up from germline, CDR1 is LGHDT and CDR2 is YNNKEL (reference sequence). CDR3 amino acids: CASRPGSQETQYF. CDR3 DNA sequence: TGTGCCAGCAGGCCAGGGTCTCAAGAGACCCAGTACTTC.